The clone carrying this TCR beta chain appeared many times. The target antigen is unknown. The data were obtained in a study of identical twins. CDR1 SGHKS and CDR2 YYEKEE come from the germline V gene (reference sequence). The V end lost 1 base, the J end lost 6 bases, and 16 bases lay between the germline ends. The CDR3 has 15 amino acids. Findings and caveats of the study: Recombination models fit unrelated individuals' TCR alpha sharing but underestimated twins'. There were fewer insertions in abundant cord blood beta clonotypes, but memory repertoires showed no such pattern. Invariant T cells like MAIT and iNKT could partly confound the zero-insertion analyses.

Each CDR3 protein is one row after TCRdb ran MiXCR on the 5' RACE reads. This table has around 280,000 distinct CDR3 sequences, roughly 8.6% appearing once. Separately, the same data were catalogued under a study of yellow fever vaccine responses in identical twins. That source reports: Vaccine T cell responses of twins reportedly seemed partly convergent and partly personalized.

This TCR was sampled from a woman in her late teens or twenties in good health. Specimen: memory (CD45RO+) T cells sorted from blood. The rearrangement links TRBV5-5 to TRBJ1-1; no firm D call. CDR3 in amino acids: CASSLRRDPRAEAFF. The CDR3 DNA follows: TGTGCCAGCAGCTTGAGGCGGGATCCTCGGGCTGAAGCTTTCTTT.